This is a list of T cell receptor beta chains from one sample in a study of siplizumab effects on memory and regulatory T cells. Here immunoSEQ multiplex PCR was the method, and the copy in TCRdb shows in-frame clones only, minus some. Of just over 40,000 clones in the sample, around 90% were seen once. Sequenced: naive CD4+ T cells sorted from blood. All receptors come from a human donor in good health. Both conserved end residues are part of each CDR3. D genes are given only for firm matches. For some rows the clone size is stated as once, few or many, or as a class when expanded; others skip it.

D	V	J	size	CDR3	DNA
NA	TRBV5-1	TRBJ1-2	NA	CASSLVTGDNYGYTF	TGCGCCAGCAGCTTGGTTACAGGTGATAACTATGGCTACACCTTC
NA	TRBV6-6	TRBJ1-2	once	CATGGEGGYTF	TGTGCCACCGGGGGGGAAGGAGGCTACACCTTC
NA	TRBV25-1	TRBJ2-7	NA	CASSECTGDFFYEQYF	TGTGCCAGCAGTGAATGTACAGGGGACTTCTTCTACGAGCAGTACTTC
NA	TRBV5-1	TRBJ2-3	NA	CASRGGGTSTDTQYF	TGCGCCAGCAGAGGGGGCGGGACCTCCACAGATACGCAGTATTTT
NA	TRBV29-1	TRBJ2-7	NA	CSVVQGTYEQYF	TGCAGCGTTGTTCAGGGCACCTACGAGCAGTACTTC
NA	TRBV5-6	TRBJ2-7	NA	CASSLGDSWAEQYF	TGTGCCAGCAGCTTAGGGGATTCGTGGGCCGAGCAGTACTTC
NA	TRBV5-1	TRBJ1-2	NA	CASSLAPGEYGYTF	TGCGCCAGCAGCTTGGCCCCAGGGGAATATGGCTACACCTTC
NA	TRBV6-5	TRBJ2-7	NA	CASSYSGNPYEQYF	TGTGCCAGCAGTTACTCGGGCAACCCCTACGAGCAGTACTTC
TRBD2	TRBV9	TRBJ2-3	NA	CASSEYAASGRLTDTQYF	TGTGCCAGCAGCGAGTATGCGGCTAGCGGGAGGTTGACAGATACGCAGTATTTT
NA	TRBV5-1	TRBJ2-3	NA	CASGGDTQYF	TGCGCCAGCGGGGGGGATACGCAGTATTTT
NA	TRBV5-1	TRBJ1-6	NA	CASKSGLNSPLHF	TGCGCCAGCAAATCAGGGTTAAATTCACCCCTCCACTTT
NA	TRBV6-4	TRBJ2-7	NA	CASSPEEQYF	TGTGCCAGCAGCCCAGAAGAGCAGTACTTC
NA	TRBV6-4	TRBJ1-2	once	CASSHLGDGYTF	TGTGCCAGCAGCCATCTCGGCGATGGCTACACCTTC